Below are 29 T cell receptor beta chains sequenced from a single sample in a study of glioma-infiltrating T cells (dated by TCRdb to 2016 to 2017). Sequencing instrument: Illumina MiSeq. The iRepertoire nested amplicon-rescue multiplex PCR (arm-PCR) platform was used to amplify TCR alpha and beta CDR3 regions from RNA. TCRdb reworked the public reads: Q25 trimming with fastp, MiXCR clone assembly, productive beta chains retained. Every distinct CDR3 protein forms one entry, paired with its most common genes and DNA. The sample includes more than 90,000 distinct CDR3 sequences, with roughly 40% observed a single time. The ten top clones hold 30% to 40% of the sample. Sample: glioma tissue, nonneoplastic brain tissue, or PBMCs (not recorded which). The receptor source for this set is a human donor with low-grade glioma or glioblastoma, undergoing nonglioma brain surgery, or in good health (not recorded which).

This clonotype was detected only a few times. It may be a read error: a sequence one base away is much more abundant. This likely comes from a read error, as the CDR3 has no conserved phenylalanine or tryptophan at its end. The chain links TRBV7-2 to TRBJ1-2; possible D gene TRBD1, 6 bases. The CDR3 is 13 residues long. Trimming took 5 bases from V and 4 from J, leaving 11 bases between them. The germline V gene has CDR1 SGHTA and CDR2 FQGNSA. The chain's CDR3 is CASSRGNSYGYTS. In nucleotides, the CDR3 is TGTGCCAGCAGCAGGGGGAATAGCTATGGCTACACCTCC.

This clonotype was seen more than once but under ten times. This chain links TRBV5-1 with TRBJ2-7, with a possible D match to TRBD1 (5 bases). The CDR3 sequence is 15 residues long. V lost 4 bases and J 6 bases, leaving 20 bases between the germline ends. The germline V gene has CDR1 SGHRS and CDR2 YFSETQ. Written as DNA, the CDR3 is TGCGCCAGCAGCCAAAGGCAAGGGCAGGGTGCCGAGCAGTACTTC. Translating gives CASSQRQGQGAEQYF.

This clonotype was found once. Relative to the germline gene, one junction end is altered; a read error may explain this. The chain couples TRBV20-1 to TRBJ2-7; TRBD2 might be the D (5 bases). Germline CDR1 is DFQATT and CDR2 is SNEGSKA (reference sequence). This CDR3 has 13 amino acids. As DNA, the CDR3 is TGCGGTGCTAGCCCGGGGTCCCCTTACGAGCAGTACTTC. Amino acids: CGASPGSPYEQYF.

Concerning this clonotype itself: A much larger clone sits a single nucleotide away, making a read error possible. This chain links TRBV11-1 with TRBJ2-2; possibly TRBD1 or TRBD2 for D (5 bases each). This CDR3 comprises 14 residues. CDR1 is SGHAT, CDR2 FQDESV, per germline (reference sequence). CDR3 sequence (DNA): TGTGCCAGCAGCTTCAGGGATTTGACCGGGGAGCTGTATTTT. Translating gives CASSFRDLTGELYF. The full variable domain, rest sourced from reference TRBV11-1 and TRBJ2-2, is EAEVAQSPRYKITEKSQAVAFWCDPISGHATLYWYRQILGQGPELLVQFQDESVVDDSQLPKDRFSAERLKGVDSTLKIQPAELGDSAMYLCASSFRDLTGELYFGEGSRLTVL.

About this clonotype itself: One junction end does not reproduce the germline sequence, and a read error may be involved. The V call is TRBV2, the J call TRBJ2-4, with a tentative D call TRBD1 (5 bases). This CDR3 has 12 residues. Per the germline V gene, CDR1 is SNHLY and CDR2 is FYNNEI. In DNA form, the CDR3 reads TGTGCCAGCAGTGAGGCAGGGAACATGCAGTACTTC. This encodes CASSEAGNMQYF.

In this sample, this clonotype turned up once. V is TRBV7-6 and J is TRBJ1-3; D is undetermined. Germline CDR1 and CDR2: SGHVS and FNYEAQ. The CDR3 loop spans 15 amino acids. Trimming stripped 5 bases from V and 4 bases from J, with 15 bases between. The CDR3 nucleotides read TGTGCCAGCAGCCGCAACAGTGTTCTCGGAAACACCATATATTTT. Translation gives CASSRNSVLGNTIYF.

In its sample, this clonotype was seen many times. The rearrangement uses TRBV20-1 and TRBJ2-7; D perhaps matches TRBD1 (6 bases). V was trimmed by 6 bases and J by 3 bases, leaving 18 bases between them. The germline CDR1 and CDR2 sequences are DFQATT and SNEGSKA (reference sequence). CDR3 length equals 14 residues. The CDR3 sequence: CSATVEGVSYEQYF. As DNA, the CDR3 is TGCAGTGCCACTGTCGAGGGGGTAAGCTACGAGCAGTACTTC.

Worth noting for this clonotype: A much larger clone lies a single base off, so this may be a read error. In DNA, the CDR3 is TGTGCCAGCAGCCAAGACTACGAGCAGTTCTTC. Its protein product is CASSQDYEQFF. The rearrangement joins TRBV3-1 to TRBJ2-1, with D hard to call. Trimming shortened V by 0 bases and J by 10 bases, and 4 bases separated the two germline ends. In germline, CDR1 is LGHDT, CDR2 YNNKEL (reference sequence). The CDR3 loop spans 11 amino acids.

Points on this clonotype: A much more abundant neighbour one base away suggests this may be a read error. This chain connects TRBV5-4 to TRBJ2-5, with D perhaps TRBD1 or TRBD2 (5 bases each). CDR1 is SGHNT, CDR2 YYREEE, per germline (reference sequence). V was trimmed by 0 bases and J by 3 bases, leaving 12 bases between them. This CDR3 comprises 15 residues. The CDR3 sequence is CASSLGGTGKETQYF. The CDR3 nucleotides are TGTGCCAGCAGCTTGGGAGGGACGGGCAAAGAGACCCAGTACTTC. Complete variable domain (other parts from reference TRBV5-4 and TRBJ2-5): ETGVTQSPTHLIKTRGQQVTLRCSSQSGHNTVSWYQQALGQGPQFIFQYYREEENGRGNFPPRFSGLQFPNYSSELNVNALELDDSALYLCASSLGGTGKETQYFGPGTRLLVL.

This clonotype was found many times. The V and J genes are TRBV2 and TRBJ1-5; a possible D gene is TRBD1 (5 bases). Germline V gene sequence: CDR1 SNHLY, CDR2 FYNNEI. The V end lost 4 bases, the J end lost 0 bases, and 13 bases lay between the germline ends. This CDR3 has 16 residues. This CDR3 reads CASSGGGAGSNQPQHF. CDR3 nucleotides: TGTGCCAGCAGTGGGGGCGGGGCAGGTAGCAATCAGCCCCAGCATTTT.

This chain links TRBV28 with TRBJ2-7, with 9 nucleotides matching TRBD1. The germline V gene encodes CDR1 MDHEN and CDR2 SYDVKM. J was trimmed by 7 bases and V by 6 bases; bases with no gene match: 10. This CDR3 spans 14 amino acids. The CDR3, as DNA: TGTGCCAGCAGCACCGACAGGGGGTCGGGGGAGCAGTACTTC. It is translated as CASSTDRGSGEQYF.

This clonotype was counted many times. The chain is built from TRBV19 and TRBJ1-5, with 7 bases fitting TRBD1. CDR3 size: 13 residues. Germline V gene lookup returns CDR1 LNHDA and CDR2 SQIVND (reference sequence). V lost 10 bases to trimming and J lost 5 bases; unmatched junction nucleotides: 8. The CDR3 DNA reads TGTGCCACACAGGGGCGATTACATCAGCCCCAGCATTTT. It is translated as CATQGRLHQPQHF.

Comments on this clonotype: Relative to the germline gene, one junction end is altered; a read error may explain this. The chain joins TRBV29-1 to TRBJ2-7; no firm D call. Germline V gene lookup returns CDR1 SQVTM and CDR2 ANQGSEA. The CDR3 covers 11 residues. In nucleotides, the CDR3 is TGCATCGTTTCGGACGGATACGAGCAGTACTTC. It translates to CIVSDGYEQYF.

This clonotype was counted many times. The chain recombines TRBV20-1 with TRBJ1-4; D is uncertain. Trimming shortened V by 1 base and J by 7 bases, and 4 bases separated the two germline ends. The germline CDR1 and CDR2 sequences are DFQATT and SNEGSKA (reference sequence). This CDR3 is 11 amino acids long. The CDR3 region has the DNA TGCAGTGCTAGAGCTACTGAAAAACTGTTTTTT. Protein sequence: CSARATEKLFF.

V gene TRBV7-3 combines with J gene TRBJ2-5; 9 nucleotides line up with TRBD2. CDR3 length: 15 amino acids. Trimming removed 5 bases from V and 4 bases from J; junction bases left unmatched: 8. Germline CDR1 and CDR2: SGHTA and FQGTGA. CDR3 region: CASSADSGGRETQYF. The CDR3 DNA is TGTGCCAGCAGCGCCGATAGCGGGGGAAGAGAGACCCAGTACTTC.

This clonotype occurred many times. The genes are TRBV7-9 and TRBJ1-2; no clear D gene. V lost 6 bases and J lost 5, with 10 bases in between. The CDR3 runs 12 residues. Looked up from germline, CDR1 is SEHNR and CDR2 is FQNEAQ (reference sequence). This CDR3 is CASRPGPYGYTF. The DNA of the CDR3 is TGTGCCAGCAGACCCGGACCATATGGCTACACCTTC. Based on the CDR3 plus reference TRBV7-9 and TRBJ1-2, the full variable domain is DTGVSQNPRHKITKRGQNVTFRCDPISEHNRLYWYRQTLGQGPEFLTYFQNEAQLEKSRLLSDRFSAERPKGSFSTLEIQRTEQGDSAMYLCASRPGPYGYTFGSGTRLTVV.

Regarding this clonotype: This may stem from a read error, because a much larger clone lies one nucleotide away. This rearrangement joins TRBV19 to TRBJ2-2; 9 bases align to TRBD2. This CDR3 region has 15 residues. Germline values: CDR1 LNHDA, CDR2 SQIVND (reference sequence). CDR3 amino acids: CASRSSGRHTWELFF. In DNA form, the CDR3 reads TGTGCCAGTAGGAGCAGCGGGAGGCACACCTGGGAGCTGTTTTTT.

This clonotype came up many times. V and J are TRBV19 and TRBJ2-2; the D gene is possibly TRBD1 (5 bases). Deletions cut 5 bases from V and 4 bases from J, with 8 bases between. CDR1 is LNHDA, CDR2 SQIVND, per germline (reference sequence). The CDR3 runs to 13 residues. The DNA of the CDR3 is TGTGCCAGTAGTTCAGGGCCCACCGGGGAGCTGTTTTTT. Residues: CASSSGPTGELFF.

V and J are TRBV3-1 and TRBJ1-2; possibly TRBD1 for D (5 bases). The CDR3 sequence is 11 residues long. CDR1 LGHDT and CDR2 YNNKEL come from the germline V gene (reference sequence). V dropped 8 bases and J dropped 8 bases, with 12 bases sitting between them. The CDR3 bases are TGTGCCAGCCAAGATACAGGCGGCTACACCTTC. Its translation: CASQDTGGYTF.

This sequence joins TRBV19 and TRBJ2-1; D is perhaps TRBD1 (5 bases). In germline, CDR1 is LNHDA, CDR2 SQIVND (reference sequence). The V and J ends lost 0 bases and 6 bases respectively, with 9 bases between them. The CDR3 loop spans 14 amino acids. The CDR3 coding sequence is TGTGCCAGTAGTATAGATACAGGATTCAATGAGCAGTTCTTC. It codes for CASSIDTGFNEQFF.

This clonotype was observed many times. This chain links TRBV27 with TRBJ1-6, with a tentative D call TRBD1 (6 bases). Germline CDR1 reads MNHEY; CDR2 reads SMNVEV (reference sequence). This CDR3 comprises 14 residues. Trimming removed 7 bases from V and 5 bases from J, with 12 bases in between. The CDR3 nucleotides are TGTGCCAGCATGCAACAGGGCCATAATTCACCCCTCCACTTT. This sequence encodes CASMQQGHNSPLHF.

The chain combines TRBV5-1 with TRBJ2-3; possible D gene TRBD2, 6 bases. The CDR3 is 15 amino acids. The germline V gene encodes CDR1 SGHRS and CDR2 YFSETQ. Trimming took off 0 bases at V and 5 bases at J, with 13 bases between the two ends. The CDR3 loop reads CASSLAVTRLDTQYF. In DNA, the CDR3 is TGCGCCAGCAGCTTGGCCGTGACTAGATTAGATACGCAGTATTTT.

In its sample, this clonotype was seen many times. This sequence joins TRBV6-1 and TRBJ2-5, with D possibly being TRBD2 (5 bases). Per germline, CDR1 MNHNS and CDR2 SASEGT. V was clipped by 6 bases and J by 3 bases, with 14 bases between them. The length of the CDR3 is 14 residues. Here the CDR3 reads CASSEAGIKETQYF. The CDR3 bases are TGTGCCAGCAGCGAGGCCGGGATCAAAGAGACCCAGTACTTC.

With regard to this clonotype: The junction departs from germline at one end; a sequencing error may be responsible. This chain links TRBV5-1 with TRBJ2-7; D is unresolved. The CDR3 sequence is 16 residues long. Germline V gives CDR1 SGHRS, CDR2 YFSETQ. The CDR3 region has the DNA TGTGCCAGCAGCTTGTTGATCGGGCCCAGCTCCTACAAGCAGTACTTC. It specifies CASSLLIGPSSYKQYF.

The genes are TRBV5-6 and TRBJ2-4, with 7 bases fitting TRBD1. Germline values: CDR1 SGHDT, CDR2 YYEEEE. CDR3 length: 16 residues. The J segment lost 0 bases and the V segment lost 0 bases, leaving 3 bases of the junction unmatched. The CDR3 spells CASSLVQGSAKNIQYF. The CDR3 DNA sequence: TGTGCCAGCAGCTTGGTACAGGGGTCAGCCAAAAACATTCAGTACTTC. The complete variable domain, with remaining parts taken from reference TRBV5-6 and TRBJ2-4, reads DAGVTQSPTHLIKTRGQQVTLRCSPKSGHDTVSWYQQALGQGPQFIFQYYEEEERQRGNFPDRFSGHQFPNYSSELNVNALLLGDSALYLCASSLVQGSAKNIQYFGAGTRLSVL.

This clonotype was detected many times. This sequence joins TRBV19 and TRBJ1-1, with D hard to call. The V end was cut by 3 bases, the J end by 0 bases, with 8 bases between. The germline gives CDR1 LNHDA, CDR2 SQIVND (reference sequence). CDR3 length: 14 residues. CDR3 protein: CASSMAGVNTEAFF. CDR3 bases: TGTGCCAGTAGTATGGCAGGCGTGAACACTGAAGCTTTCTTT.

This clonotype was seen only once. The chain combines TRBV12-3 or TRBV12-4 with TRBJ1-1, with TRBD1 as a possible D gene (5 bases). Trimming took off 4 bases at V and 4 bases at J, with 16 bases between the two ends. This CDR3 spans 15 amino acids. CDR3 sequence reads: CASSSRAGLSTEAFF. The CDR3 coding sequence is TGTGCCAGCAGTTCACGGGCAGGGCTGAGCACTGAAGCTTTCTTT.

This clonotype was detected ten times or more. V and J are TRBV7-2 and TRBJ2-3; tentative D call: TRBD2 (6 bases). The germline V gene encodes CDR1 SGHTA and CDR2 FQGNSA. The CDR3 consists of 15 residues. Trimming pared 1 base from V and 1 base from J, leaving 9 bases between. DNA for the CDR3: TGTGCCAGCAGCTTAGTTCCTAGCGGCACAGATACGCAGTATTTT. This sequence encodes CASSLVPSGTDTQYF.

In its sample, this clonotype was seen a few times. The chain is built from TRBV30 and TRBJ2-1; 8 bases are shared with TRBD2. After removal of 1 base from V and 4 bases from J, the junction contained 9 bases not matched to a gene. The germline gives CDR1 GTSNPN, CDR2 SVGIG (reference sequence). The CDR3 totals 16 residues. The CDR3 loop is CAWSEVGLAEYNEQFF. The CDR3 DNA follows: TGTGCCTGGAGTGAGGTAGGACTAGCCGAGTACAATGAGCAGTTCTTC.